The entry that follows covers one TCR beta chain sequence. The V segment lost 5 bases and the J segment 8 bases; nucleotides outside the gene matches: 7. CDR1 MNHEY and CDR2 SMNVEV come from the germline V gene (reference sequence). The CDR3 length is 14 residues. TCRdb reanalysed the reads using MiXCR and keeps one entry per CDR3 protein. Found here are some 2,000 distinct CDR3 sequences, 15% to 20% of them singletons; the top ten hold 45% to 60%. The data belong to a study of liver allograft versus peripheral blood T cells. Looking at the study overall: Peripheral blood of the recipients supplied T cell receptor repertoires that were compared with those in transplanted livers.

The clonotype originates from a human patient who had a liver transplant. Part of the T cell pool may stem from the graft donor. The chain uses TRBV27 and TRBJ1-2; TRBD1 matches 11 bases. The CDR3: CASSLLGTGGGYTF. DNA of the CDR3: TGTGCCAGCAGTCTCCTCGGGACAGGGGGGGGCTACACCTTC.